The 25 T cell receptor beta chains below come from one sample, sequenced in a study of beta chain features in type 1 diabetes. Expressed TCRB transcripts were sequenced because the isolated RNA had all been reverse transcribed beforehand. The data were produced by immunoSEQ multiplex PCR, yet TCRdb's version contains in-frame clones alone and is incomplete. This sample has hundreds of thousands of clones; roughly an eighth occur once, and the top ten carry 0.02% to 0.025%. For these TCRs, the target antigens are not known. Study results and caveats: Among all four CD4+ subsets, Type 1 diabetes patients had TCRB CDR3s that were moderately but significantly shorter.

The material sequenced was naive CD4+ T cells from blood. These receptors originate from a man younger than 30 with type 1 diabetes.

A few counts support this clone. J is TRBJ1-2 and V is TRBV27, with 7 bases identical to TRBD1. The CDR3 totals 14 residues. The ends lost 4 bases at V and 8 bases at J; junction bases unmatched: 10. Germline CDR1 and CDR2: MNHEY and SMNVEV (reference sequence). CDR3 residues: CASSYRDSRGGYTF. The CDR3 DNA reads TGTGCCAGCAGTTACAGGGACAGCCGAGGGGGCTACACCTTC.

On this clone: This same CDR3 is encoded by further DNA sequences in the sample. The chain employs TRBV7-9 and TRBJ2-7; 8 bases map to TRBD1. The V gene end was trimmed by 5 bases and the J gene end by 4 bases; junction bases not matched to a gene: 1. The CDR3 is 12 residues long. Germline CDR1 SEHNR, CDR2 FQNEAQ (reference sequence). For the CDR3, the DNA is TGTGCCAGCAGCAGGACAGGGTACGAGCAGTACTTC. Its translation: CASSRTGYEQYF.

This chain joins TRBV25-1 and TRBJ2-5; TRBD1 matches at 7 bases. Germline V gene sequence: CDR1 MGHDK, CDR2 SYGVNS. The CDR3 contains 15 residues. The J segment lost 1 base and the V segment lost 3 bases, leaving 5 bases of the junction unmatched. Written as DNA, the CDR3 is TGTGCCAGCAGTGACCCCTGGACAGGCCAAGAGACCCAGTACTTC. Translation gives CASSDPWTGQETQYF.

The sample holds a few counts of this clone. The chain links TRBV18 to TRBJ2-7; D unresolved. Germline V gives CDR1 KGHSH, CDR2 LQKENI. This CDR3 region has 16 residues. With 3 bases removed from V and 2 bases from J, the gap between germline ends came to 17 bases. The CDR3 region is CASSPKGALGTYEQYF. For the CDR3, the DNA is TGTGCCAGCTCACCCAAAGGCGCGCTAGGAACCTACGAGCAGTACTTC.

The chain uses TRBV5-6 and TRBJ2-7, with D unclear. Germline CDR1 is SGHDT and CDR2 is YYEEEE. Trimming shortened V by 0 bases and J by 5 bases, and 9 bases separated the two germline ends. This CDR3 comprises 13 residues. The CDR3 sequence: CASSLGAPDEQYF. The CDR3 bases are TGTGCCAGCAGCTTGGGGGCCCCGGACGAGCAGTACTTC. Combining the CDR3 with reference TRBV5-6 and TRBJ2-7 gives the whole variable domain DAGVTQSPTHLIKTRGQQVTLRCSPKSGHDTVSWYQQALGQGPQFIFQYYEEEERQRGNFPDRFSGHQFPNYSSELNVNALLLGDSALYLCASSLGAPDEQYFGPGTRLTVT.

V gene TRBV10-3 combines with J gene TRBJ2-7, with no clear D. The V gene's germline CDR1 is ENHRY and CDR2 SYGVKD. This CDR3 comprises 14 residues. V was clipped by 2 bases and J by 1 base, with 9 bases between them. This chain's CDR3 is CAISEGVGSYEQYF. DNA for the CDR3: TGTGCCATCAGTGAGGGTGTCGGGTCCTACGAGCAGTACTTC.

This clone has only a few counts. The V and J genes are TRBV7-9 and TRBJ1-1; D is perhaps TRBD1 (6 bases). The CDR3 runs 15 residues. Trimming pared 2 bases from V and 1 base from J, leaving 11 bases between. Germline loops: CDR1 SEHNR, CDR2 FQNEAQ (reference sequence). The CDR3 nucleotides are TGTGCCAGCAGCTTACGACCACAGGGGAACACTGAAGCTTTCTTT. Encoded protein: CASSLRPQGNTEAFF.

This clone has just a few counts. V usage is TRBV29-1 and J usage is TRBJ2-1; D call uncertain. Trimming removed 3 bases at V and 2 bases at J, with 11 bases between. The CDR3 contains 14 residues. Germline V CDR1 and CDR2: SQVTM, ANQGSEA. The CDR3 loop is CSVDRRAAYNEQFF. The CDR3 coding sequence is TGCAGCGTTGATAGGCGCGCTGCCTACAATGAGCAGTTCTTC.

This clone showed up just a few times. The CDR3 region has the DNA TGTGCCAGCAGCTTGGCCACCGATTCACCCCTCCACTTT. Translation: CASSLATDSPLHF. The chain links TRBV5-6 to TRBJ1-6; D is unresolved. V was cut by 0 bases and J by 8 bases, with 6 bases left in between. The CDR3 is 13 residues long. Germline V gene data show CDR1 as SGHDT and CDR2 as YYEEEE.

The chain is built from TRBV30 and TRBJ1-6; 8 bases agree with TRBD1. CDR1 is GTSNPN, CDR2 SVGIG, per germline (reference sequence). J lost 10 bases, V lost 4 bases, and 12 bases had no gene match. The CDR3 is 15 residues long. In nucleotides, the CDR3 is TGTGCCTGGATCCCAACCCAGGGGGCGGGATCACCCCTCCACTTT. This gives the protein CAWIPTQGAGSPLHF.

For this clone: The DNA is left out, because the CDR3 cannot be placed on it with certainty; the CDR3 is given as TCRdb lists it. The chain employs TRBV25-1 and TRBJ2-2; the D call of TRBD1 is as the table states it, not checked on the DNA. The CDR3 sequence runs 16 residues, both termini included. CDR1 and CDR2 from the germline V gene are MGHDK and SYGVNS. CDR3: CASSSSGQGHTGELFF.

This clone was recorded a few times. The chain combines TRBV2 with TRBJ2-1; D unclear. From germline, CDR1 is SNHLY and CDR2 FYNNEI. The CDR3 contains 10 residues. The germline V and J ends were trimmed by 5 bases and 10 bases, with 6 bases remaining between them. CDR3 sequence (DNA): TGTGCCAGCAGTCAGCAAGAGCAGTTCTTC. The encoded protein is CASSQQEQFF.

CDR3: CASSLGRIAPGEQYF. CDR3 coding DNA: TGTGCCAGCAGCTTAGGAAGAATCGCGCCCGGAGAGCAGTACTTC. The genes are TRBV7-9 and TRBJ2-7; no clear D gene. The CDR3 is 15 residues long. Per the germline V gene, CDR1 is SEHNR and CDR2 is FQNEAQ (reference sequence). Trimming shortened V by 1 base and J by 7 bases, and 17 bases separated the two germline ends.

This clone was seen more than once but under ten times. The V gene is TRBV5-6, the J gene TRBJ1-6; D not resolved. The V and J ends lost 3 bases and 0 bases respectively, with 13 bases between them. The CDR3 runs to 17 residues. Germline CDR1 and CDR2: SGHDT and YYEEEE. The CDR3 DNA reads TGTGCCAGCAGCTCCCGCCGGGGAAGCTCCTATAATTCACCCCTCCACTTT. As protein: CASSSRRGSSYNSPLHF.

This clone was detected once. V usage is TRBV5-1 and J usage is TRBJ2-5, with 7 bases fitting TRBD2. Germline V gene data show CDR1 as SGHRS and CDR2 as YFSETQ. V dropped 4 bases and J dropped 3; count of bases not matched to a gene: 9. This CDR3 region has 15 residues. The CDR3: CASSLRSGVEETQYF. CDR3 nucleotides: TGCGCCAGCAGCCTGAGGAGCGGGGTAGAAGAGACCCAGTACTTC.

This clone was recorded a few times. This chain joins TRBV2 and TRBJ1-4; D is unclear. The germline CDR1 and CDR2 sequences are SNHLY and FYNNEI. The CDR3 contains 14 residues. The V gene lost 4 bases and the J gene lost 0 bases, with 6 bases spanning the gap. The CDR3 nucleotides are TGTGCCAGCAGTGGCCAAACAACTAATGAAAAACTGTTTTTT. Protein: CASSGQTTNEKLFF.

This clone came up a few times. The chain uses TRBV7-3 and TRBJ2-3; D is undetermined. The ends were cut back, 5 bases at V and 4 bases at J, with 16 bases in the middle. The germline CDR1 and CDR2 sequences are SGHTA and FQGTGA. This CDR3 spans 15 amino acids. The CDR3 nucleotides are TGTGCCAGCAGCCCCCTTGGGGAAGCTTCAGATACGCAGTATTTT. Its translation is CASSPLGEASDTQYF.

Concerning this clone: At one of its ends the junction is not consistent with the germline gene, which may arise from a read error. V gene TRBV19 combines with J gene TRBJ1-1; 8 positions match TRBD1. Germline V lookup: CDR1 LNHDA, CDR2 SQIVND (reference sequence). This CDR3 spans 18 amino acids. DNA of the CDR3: TGTGCCAGTAGTATCGTGGGCAGGGGGCCATGGGTGAACACTGAAGCTTTCTTC. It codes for CASSIVGRGPWVNTEAFF.

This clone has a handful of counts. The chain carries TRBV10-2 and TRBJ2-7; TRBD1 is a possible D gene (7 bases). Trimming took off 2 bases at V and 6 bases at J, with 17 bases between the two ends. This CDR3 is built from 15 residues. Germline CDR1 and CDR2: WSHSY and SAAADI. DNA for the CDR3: TGCGCCAGCAGTGAGCTGGCGTCAGGGGGGCGCGAGCAGTACTTC. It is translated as CASSELASGGREQYF.

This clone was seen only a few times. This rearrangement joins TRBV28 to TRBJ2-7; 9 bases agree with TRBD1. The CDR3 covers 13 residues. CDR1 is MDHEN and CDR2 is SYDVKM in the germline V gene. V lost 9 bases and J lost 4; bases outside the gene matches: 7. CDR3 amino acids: CASGQGREYEQYF. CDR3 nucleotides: TGTGCCAGTGGACAGGGGAGGGAGTACGAGCAGTACTTC.

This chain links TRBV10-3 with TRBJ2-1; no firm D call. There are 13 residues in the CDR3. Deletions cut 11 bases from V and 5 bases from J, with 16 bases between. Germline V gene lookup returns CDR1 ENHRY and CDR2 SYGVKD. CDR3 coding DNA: TGTGCCCTTTCGGGTGTCGTGGACAATGAGCAGTTCTTC. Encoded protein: CALSGVVDNEQFF.

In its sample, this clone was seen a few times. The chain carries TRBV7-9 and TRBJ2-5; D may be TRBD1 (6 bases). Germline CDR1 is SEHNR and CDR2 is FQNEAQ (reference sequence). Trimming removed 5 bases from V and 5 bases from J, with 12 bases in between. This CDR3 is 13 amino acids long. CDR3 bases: TGTGCCAGCAGCCACACAGGGCCCGAGACCCAGTACTTC. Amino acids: CASSHTGPETQYF.

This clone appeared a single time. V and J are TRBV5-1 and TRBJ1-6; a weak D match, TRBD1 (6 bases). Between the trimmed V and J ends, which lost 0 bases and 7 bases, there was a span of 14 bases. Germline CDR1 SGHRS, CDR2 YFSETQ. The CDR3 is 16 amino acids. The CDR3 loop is CASSLDPGAGNSPLHF. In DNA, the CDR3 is TGCGCCAGCAGCTTGGATCCGGGGGCGGGCAATTCACCCCTCCACTTT.

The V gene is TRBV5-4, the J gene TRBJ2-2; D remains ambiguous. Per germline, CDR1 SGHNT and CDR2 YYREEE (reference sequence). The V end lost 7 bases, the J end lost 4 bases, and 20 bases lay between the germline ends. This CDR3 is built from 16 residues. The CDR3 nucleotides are TGTGCCAGCCTAGTCCGATCAGATTGGGGCACCGGGGAGCTGTTTTTT. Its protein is CASLVRSDWGTGELFF.

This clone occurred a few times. The CDR3 nucleotides read TGTGCCAGCAGCCCAAGGCAGGGGATAGCAGATACGCAGTATTTT. Protein sequence: CASSPRQGIADTQYF. The J gene is TRBJ2-3, the V gene TRBV7-8, with D possibly being TRBD1 (6 bases). V lost 5 bases and J 4 bases, leaving 16 bases between the germline ends. The CDR3 spans 15 residues. From germline, CDR1 is SGHVS and CDR2 FQNEAQ.